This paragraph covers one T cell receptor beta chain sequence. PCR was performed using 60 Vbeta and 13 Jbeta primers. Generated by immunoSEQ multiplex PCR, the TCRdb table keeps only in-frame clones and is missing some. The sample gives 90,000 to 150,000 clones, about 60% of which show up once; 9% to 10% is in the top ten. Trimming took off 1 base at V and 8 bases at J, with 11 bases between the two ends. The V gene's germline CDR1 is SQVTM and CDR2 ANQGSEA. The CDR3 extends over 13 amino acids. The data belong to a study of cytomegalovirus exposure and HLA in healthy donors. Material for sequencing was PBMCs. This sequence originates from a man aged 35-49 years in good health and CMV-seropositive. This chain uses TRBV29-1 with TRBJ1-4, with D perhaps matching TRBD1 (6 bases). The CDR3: CSVEGPGEEKLFF. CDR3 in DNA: TGCAGCGTTGAAGGGCCAGGGGAAGAAAAACTGTTTTTT.